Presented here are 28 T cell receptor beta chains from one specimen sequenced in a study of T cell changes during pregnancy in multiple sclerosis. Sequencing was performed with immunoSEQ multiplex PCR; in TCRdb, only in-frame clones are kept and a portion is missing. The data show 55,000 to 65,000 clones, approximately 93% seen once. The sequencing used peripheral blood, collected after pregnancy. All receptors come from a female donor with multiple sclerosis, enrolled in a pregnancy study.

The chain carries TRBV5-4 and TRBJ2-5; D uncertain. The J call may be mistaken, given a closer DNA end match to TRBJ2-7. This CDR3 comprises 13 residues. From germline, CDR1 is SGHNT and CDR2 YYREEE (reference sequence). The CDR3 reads CASSFRGSYEQYF. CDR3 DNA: TGTGCCAGCAGCTTTAGAGGATCCTACGAGCAGTACTTC.

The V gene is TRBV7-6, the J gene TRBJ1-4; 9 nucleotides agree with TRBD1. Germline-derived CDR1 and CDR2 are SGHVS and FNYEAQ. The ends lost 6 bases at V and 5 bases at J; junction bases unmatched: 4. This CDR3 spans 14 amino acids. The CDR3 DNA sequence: TGTGCCAGCAGTCGGACAGGGGTCAATGAAAAACTGTTTTTT. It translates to CASSRTGVNEKLFF. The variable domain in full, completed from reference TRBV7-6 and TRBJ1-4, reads GAGVSQSPRYKVTKRGQDVALRCDPISGHVSLYWYRQALGQGPEFLTYFNYEAQQDKSGLPNDRFSAERPEGSISTLTIQRTEQRDSAMYRCASSRTGVNEKLFFGSGTQLSVL.

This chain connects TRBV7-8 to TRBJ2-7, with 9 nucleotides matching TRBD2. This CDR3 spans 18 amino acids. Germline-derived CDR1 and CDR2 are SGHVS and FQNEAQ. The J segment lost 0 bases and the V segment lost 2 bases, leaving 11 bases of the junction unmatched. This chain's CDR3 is CASSLIDGLAFSSYEQYF. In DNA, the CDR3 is TGTGCCAGCAGCTTAATTGACGGACTAGCGTTTAGCTCCTACGAGCAGTACTTC.

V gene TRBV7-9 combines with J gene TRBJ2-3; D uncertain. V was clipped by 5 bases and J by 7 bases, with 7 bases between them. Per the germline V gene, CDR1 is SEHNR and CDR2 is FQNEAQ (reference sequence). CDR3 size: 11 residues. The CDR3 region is CASSPQNTQYF. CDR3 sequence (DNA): TGTGCCAGCAGCCCCCAAAATACGCAGTATTTT.

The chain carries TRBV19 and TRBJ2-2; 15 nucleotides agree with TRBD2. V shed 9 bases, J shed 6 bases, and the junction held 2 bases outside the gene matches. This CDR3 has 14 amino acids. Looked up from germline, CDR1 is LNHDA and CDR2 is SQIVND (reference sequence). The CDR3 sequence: CASGLAGGAGELFF. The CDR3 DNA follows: TGTGCCAGCGGACTAGCGGGAGGGGCCGGGGAGCTGTTTTTT. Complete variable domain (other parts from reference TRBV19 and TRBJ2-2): DGGITQSPKYLFRKEGQNVTLSCEQNLNHDAMYWYRQDPGQGLRLIYYSQIVNDFQKGDIAEGYSVSREKKESFPLTVTSAQKNPTAFYLCASGLAGGAGELFFGEGSRLTVL.

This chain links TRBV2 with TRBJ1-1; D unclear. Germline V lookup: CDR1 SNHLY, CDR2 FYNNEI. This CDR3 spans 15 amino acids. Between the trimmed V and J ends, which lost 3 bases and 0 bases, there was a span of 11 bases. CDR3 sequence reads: CASSEMSGVNTEAFF. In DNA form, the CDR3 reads TGTGCCAGCAGTGAGATGTCCGGAGTGAACACTGAAGCTTTCTTT.

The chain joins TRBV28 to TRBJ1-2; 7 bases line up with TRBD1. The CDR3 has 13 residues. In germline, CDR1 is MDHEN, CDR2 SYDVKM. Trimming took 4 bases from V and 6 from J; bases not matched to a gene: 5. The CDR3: CASSSRQGHGYTF. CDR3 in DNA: TGTGCCAGCAGTTCCCGACAGGGCCATGGCTACACCTTC.

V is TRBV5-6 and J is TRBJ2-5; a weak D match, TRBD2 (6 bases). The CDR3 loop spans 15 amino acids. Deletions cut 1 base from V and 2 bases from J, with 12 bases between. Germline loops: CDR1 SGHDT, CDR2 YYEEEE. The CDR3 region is CASSLMSSVQETQYF. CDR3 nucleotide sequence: TGTGCCAGCAGCTTGATGTCTAGCGTTCAAGAGACCCAGTACTTC.

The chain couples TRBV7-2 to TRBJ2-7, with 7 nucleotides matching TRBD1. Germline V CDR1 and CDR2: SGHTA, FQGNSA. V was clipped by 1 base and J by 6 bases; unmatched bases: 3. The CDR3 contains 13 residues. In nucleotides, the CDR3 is TGTGCCAGCAGCTTAGAATACAGGGGCGAGCAGTACTTC. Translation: CASSLEYRGEQYF.

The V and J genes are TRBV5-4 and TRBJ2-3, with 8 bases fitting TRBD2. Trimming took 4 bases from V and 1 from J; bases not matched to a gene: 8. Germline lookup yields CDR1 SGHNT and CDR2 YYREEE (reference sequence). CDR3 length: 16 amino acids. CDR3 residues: CASSLWGREGTDTQYF. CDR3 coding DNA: TGTGCCAGCAGCCTTTGGGGGCGGGAGGGCACAGATACGCAGTATTTT.

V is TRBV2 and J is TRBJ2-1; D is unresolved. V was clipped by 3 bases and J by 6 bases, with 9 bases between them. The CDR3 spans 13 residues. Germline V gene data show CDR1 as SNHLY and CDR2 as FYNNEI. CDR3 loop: CASSDTGSNEQFF. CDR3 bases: TGTGCCAGCAGTGATACGGGTTCCAATGAGCAGTTCTTC. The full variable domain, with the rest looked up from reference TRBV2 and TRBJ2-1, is EPEVTQTPSHQVTQMGQEVILRCVPISNHLYFYWYRQILGQKVEFLVSFYNNEISEKSEIFDDQFSVERPDGSNFTLKIRSTKLEDSAMYFCASSDTGSNEQFFGPGTRLTVL.

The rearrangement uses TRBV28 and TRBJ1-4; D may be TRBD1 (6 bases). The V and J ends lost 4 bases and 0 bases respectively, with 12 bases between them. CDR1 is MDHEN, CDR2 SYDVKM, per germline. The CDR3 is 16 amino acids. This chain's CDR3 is CASSSTGSPTNEKLFF. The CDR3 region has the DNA TGTGCCAGCAGTTCAACAGGGTCCCCAACTAATGAAAAACTGTTTTTT.

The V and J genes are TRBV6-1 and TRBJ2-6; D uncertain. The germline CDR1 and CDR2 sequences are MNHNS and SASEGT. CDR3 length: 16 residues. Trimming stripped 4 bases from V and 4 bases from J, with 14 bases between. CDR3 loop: CASSVSHDGGANVLTF. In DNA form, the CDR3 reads TGTGCCAGCAGTGTGAGCCACGACGGGGGGGCCAACGTCCTGACTTTC.

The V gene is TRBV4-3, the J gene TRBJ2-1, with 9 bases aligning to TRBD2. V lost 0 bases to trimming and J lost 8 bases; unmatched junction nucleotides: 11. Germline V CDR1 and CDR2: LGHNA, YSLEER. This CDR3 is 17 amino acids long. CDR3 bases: TGCGCCAGCAGCCAAGAAGTAATAGCGGGAGCGGTAGATGAGCAGTTCTTC. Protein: CASSQEVIAGAVDEQFF.

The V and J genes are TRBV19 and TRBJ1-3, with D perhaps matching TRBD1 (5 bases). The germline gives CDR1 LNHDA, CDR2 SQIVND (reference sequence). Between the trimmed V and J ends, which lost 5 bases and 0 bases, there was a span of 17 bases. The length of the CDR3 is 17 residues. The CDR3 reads CASSFQPGLLSGNTIYF. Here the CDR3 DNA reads TGTGCCAGTAGTTTTCAACCGGGACTGCTCTCTGGAAACACCATATATTTT. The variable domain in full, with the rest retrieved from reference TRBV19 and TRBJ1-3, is DGGITQSPKYLFRKEGQNVTLSCEQNLNHDAMYWYRQDPGQGLRLIYYSQIVNDFQKGDIAEGYSVSREKKESFPLTVTSAQKNPTAFYLCASSFQPGLLSGNTIYFGEGSWLTVV.

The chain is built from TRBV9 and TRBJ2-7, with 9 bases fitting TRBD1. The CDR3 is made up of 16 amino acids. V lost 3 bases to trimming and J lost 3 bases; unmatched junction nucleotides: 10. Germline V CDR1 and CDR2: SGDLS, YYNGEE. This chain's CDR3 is CASSAGSDRGSYEQYF. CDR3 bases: TGTGCCAGCAGCGCAGGATCGGACAGGGGAAGCTACGAGCAGTACTTC.

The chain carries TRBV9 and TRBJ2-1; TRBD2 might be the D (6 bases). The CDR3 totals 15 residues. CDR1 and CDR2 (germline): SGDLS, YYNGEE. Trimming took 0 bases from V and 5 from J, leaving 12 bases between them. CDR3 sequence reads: CASSVGGSGNNEQFF. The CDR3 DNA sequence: TGTGCCAGCAGCGTAGGAGGTAGCGGAAACAATGAGCAGTTCTTC.

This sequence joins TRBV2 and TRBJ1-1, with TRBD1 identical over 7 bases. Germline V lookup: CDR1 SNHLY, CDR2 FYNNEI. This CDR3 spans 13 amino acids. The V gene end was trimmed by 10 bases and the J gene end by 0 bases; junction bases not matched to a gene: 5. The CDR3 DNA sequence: TGTGCCACCATGGACAGGCTGAACACTGAAGCTTTCTTT. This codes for CATMDRLNTEAFF.

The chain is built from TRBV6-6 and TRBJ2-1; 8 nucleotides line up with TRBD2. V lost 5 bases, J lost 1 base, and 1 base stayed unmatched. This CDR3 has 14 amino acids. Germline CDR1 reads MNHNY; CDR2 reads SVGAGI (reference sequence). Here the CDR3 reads CASSLAGSYNEQFF. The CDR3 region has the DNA TGTGCCAGCAGTCTAGCGGGTTCCTACAATGAGCAGTTCTTC.

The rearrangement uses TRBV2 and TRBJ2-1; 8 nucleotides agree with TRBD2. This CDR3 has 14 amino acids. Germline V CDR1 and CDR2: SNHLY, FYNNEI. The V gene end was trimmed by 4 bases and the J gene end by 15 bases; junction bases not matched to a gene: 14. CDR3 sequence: CASSGTALRLAPFF. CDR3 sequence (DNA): TGTGCCAGCAGTGGGACGGCTTTAAGACTAGCGCCGTTCTTC.

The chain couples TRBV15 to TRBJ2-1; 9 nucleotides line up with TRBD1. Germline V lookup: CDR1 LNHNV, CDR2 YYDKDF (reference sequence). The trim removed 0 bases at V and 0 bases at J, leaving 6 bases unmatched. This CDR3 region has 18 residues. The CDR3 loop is CATSRDQGQGSSYNEQFF. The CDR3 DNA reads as TGTGCCACCAGCAGAGATCAGGGACAGGGAAGCTCCTACAATGAGCAGTTCTTC. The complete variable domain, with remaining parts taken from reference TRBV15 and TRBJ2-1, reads DAMVIQNPRYQVTQFGKPVTLSCSQTLNHNVMYWYQQKSSQAPKLLFHYYDKDFNNEADTPDNFQSRRPNTSFCFLDIRSPGLGDTAMYLCATSRDQGQGSSYNEQFFGPGTRLTVL.

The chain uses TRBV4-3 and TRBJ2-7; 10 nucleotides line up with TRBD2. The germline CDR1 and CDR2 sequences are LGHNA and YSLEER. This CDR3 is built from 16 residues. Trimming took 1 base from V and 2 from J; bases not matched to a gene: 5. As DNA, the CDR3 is TGCGCCAGCAGCCAAGGGACTAGCGGAAGACCCTACGAGCAGTACTTC. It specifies CASSQGTSGRPYEQYF.

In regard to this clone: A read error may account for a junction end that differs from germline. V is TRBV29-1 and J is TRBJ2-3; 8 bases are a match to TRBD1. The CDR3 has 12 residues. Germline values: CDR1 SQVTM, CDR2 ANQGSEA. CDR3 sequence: CSVDAGTGTQYF. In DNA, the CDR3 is TGCAGCGTTGATGCAGGGACAGGTACGCAGTATTTT.

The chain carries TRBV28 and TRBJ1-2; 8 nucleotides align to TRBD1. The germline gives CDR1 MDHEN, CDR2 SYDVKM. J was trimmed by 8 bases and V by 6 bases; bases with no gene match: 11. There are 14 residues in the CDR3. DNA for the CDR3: TGTGCCAGCAGCCCGACAGGGGAAGTACGGGGCTACACCTTC. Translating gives CASSPTGEVRGYTF.

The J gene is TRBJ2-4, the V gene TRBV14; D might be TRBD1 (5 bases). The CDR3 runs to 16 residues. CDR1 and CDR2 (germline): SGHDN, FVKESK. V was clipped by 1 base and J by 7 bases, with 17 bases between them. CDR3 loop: CASSQAGLGAKNIQYF. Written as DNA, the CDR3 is TGTGCCAGCAGCCAAGCAGGGTTAGGGGCTAAGAACATTCAGTACTTC.

Here the CDR3 reads CASSPPGVTQETQYF. The CDR3 DNA reads as TGTGCCAGCTCACCACCAGGGGTCACACAAGAGACCCAGTACTTC. The genes are TRBV18 and TRBJ2-5, with a tentative D call TRBD1 (5 bases). The CDR3 has 15 amino acids. V was pared by 0 bases and J by 2 bases, with 10 bases between. Germline CDR1 reads KGHSH; CDR2 reads LQKENI. Full variable domain (missing parts from reference TRBV18 and TRBJ2-5): NAGVMQNPRHLVRRRGQEARLRCSPMKGHSHVYWYRQLPEEGLKFMVYLQKENIIDESGMPKERFSAEFPKEGPSILRIQQVVRGDSAAYFCASSPPGVTQETQYFGPGTRLLVL.

This CDR3 reads CASSTGLAANTGELFF. CDR3 in DNA: TGTGCCAGCTCAACCGGACTAGCGGCAAACACCGGGGAGCTGTTTTTT. The V and J genes are TRBV18 and TRBJ2-2; the match to TRBD2 covers 10 bases. This CDR3 contains 16 residues. CDR1 KGHSH and CDR2 LQKENI come from the germline V gene. Trimming took 5 bases from V and 2 from J; bases not matched to a gene: 5.

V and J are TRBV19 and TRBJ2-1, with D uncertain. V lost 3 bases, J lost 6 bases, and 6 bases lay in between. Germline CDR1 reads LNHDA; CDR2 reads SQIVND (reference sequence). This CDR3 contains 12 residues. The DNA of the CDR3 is TGTGCCAGTAGTATTGGGCCCAATGAGCAGTTCTTC. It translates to CASSIGPNEQFF.